Listed here is a single T cell receptor (beta chain). Its recognized antigen is unknown. No quality values exist for individual bases; no much larger clone is one base distant. CDR1 and CDR2 are drawn from the germline V gene (reference sequence): SGHNT, YYREEE. The V end gives up 3 bases and the J end 4 bases, leaving 2 bases in the junction not matched to a gene. Including cysteine and phenylalanine, the CDR3 has 14 amino acids. The read is trimmed to its CDR3 DNA, 42 bases read in frame from base 1. This specimen belongs to a study of blood T cell repertoires in COVID-19 (TCRdb year 2020). Some background on the complete study: Samples covering the acute and convalescent phases of COVID-19 were provided by collaborators in the United States, Italy and Spain. The repertoires were made available in a free public database intended to serve as a resource for research on the immune response to SARS-CoV-2. Nearly every sample came with metadata listing a de-identified subject ID, COVID-19 status, age in years and sex. The dataset comprised deeply sampled blood TCRbeta repertoires from subjects exposed to, actively infected with, or recovered from COVID-19. HLA class I and class II types, where available, came from metadata supplied by the sample provider rather than from assay-based typing. Samples came from the ongoing ImmuneRACE study (first 160 participants) plus 1,254 subjects from 6 global collaborators. The prospective study material was composed of cDNA or gDNA derived from T cells, B-cell-depleted T cells, or PBMCs.

The immunoSEQ Assay, a bias-controlled multiplex PCR, was used to amplify TCRbeta CDR3 regions from genomic DNA. In the original analysis: Within the assay, amplification of reference gene primers was used to estimate how many nucleated cells each sample contained. Sequence reads were collapsed and filtered to measure the absolute abundance of every unique TCRbeta CDR3 rearrangement. Productive Simpson clonality was computed per sample as the square root of Simpson's diversity index over productive rearrangements. The table was pulled from immuneACCESS by TCRdb, which kept in-frame rearrangements only. Such tables lose some clones; where checked, under half of the loss comes from unresolved V genes, and the rest has no known cause. V, J and clone size are taken as reported in that table, and D and trimming were inferred from the DNA itself. This sample lists nearly 110,000 clones; about 87% were detected once. Roughly 6.6% of the sample is taken by the ten largest.

Broader findings and caveats from the paper: Clinical and demographic metadata were provided uncurated, with the amount varying by source and participant.

Collaborating institutions collected whole blood in K2EDTA tubes following their own protocols. For TCRbeta analysis, collaborators shipped samples in one of three forms: frozen whole blood, isolated PBMCs, or DNA extracted from either of those sample types. The sequence derives from a man in his forties or fifties with active or convalescent COVID-19. This chain is built from TRBV5-4 and TRBJ1-3; TRBD1 aligns with 9 central bases. Sequenced: peripheral blood. The nucleotides read TGTGCCAGCAGCTGGACAGGGGCAGGAAACACCATATATTTT. Translated, it gives CASSWTGAGNTIYF.